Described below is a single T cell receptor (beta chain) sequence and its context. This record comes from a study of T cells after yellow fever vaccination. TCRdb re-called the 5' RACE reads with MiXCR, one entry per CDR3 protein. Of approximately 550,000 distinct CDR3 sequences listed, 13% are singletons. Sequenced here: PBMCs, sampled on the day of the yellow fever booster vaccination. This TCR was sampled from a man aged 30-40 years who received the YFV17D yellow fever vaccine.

DNA of the CDR3: TGTGCCAGCACCCAGACAGGGGGCCCTTACGAGCAGTACTTC. Its translation: CASTQTGGPYEQYF. This chain connects TRBV6-1 to TRBJ2-7; 10 bases align to TRBD1. J was trimmed by 4 bases and V by 7 bases; bases with no gene match: 7. This CDR3 has 14 amino acids. In germline, CDR1 is MNHNS, CDR2 SASEGT.